What follows are 22 T cell receptor beta chains derived from one specimen sequenced in a study of T cell responses to AZD1222 COVID-19 vaccine. Profiling relied on immunoSEQ multiplex PCR, and the TCRdb table lists in-frame clones only, not all of them. The sample gives approximately 160,000 clones, about nine tenths of which show up once; more than 1.3% is in the top ten. Specimen: peripheral blood, collected on day 0 of AZD1222 vaccination. The receptors derive from an adult in good health.

This clone occurred once. The genes are TRBV6-6 and TRBJ1-4; TRBD1 might be the D (6 bases). The CDR3 has 12 residues. Trimming shortened V by 6 bases and J by 11 bases, and 13 bases separated the two germline ends. Germline V gene lookup returns CDR1 MNHNY and CDR2 SVGAGI (reference sequence). This CDR3 reads CASRTQGFKLFF. The CDR3 DNA reads as TGTGCCAGCAGGACACAGGGTTTCAAACTGTTTTTT.

V usage is TRBV4-1 and J usage is TRBJ1-4; the D is unclear. The V end lost 9 bases, the J end lost 5 bases, and 19 bases lay between the germline ends. Germline V gene lookup returns CDR1 MGHRA and CDR2 YSYEKL. The CDR3 has 15 amino acids. CDR3 residues: CASRFGPLPNEKLFF. The CDR3 DNA reads TGCGCCAGTCGGTTTGGGCCTCTCCCAAATGAAAAACTGTTTTTT.

The V gene is TRBV28, the J gene TRBJ1-6; 7 positions match TRBD1. V was pared by 7 bases and J by 10 bases, with 13 bases of the junction left unmatched. The CDR3 loop spans 15 amino acids. Germline assignment: CDR1 MDHEN and CDR2 SYDVKM. The CDR3 sequence is CASNSGGSDRSPLHF. The CDR3 bases are TGTGCCAGCAACTCAGGGGGAAGCGACCGGTCACCCCTCCACTTT.

This clone appeared a single time. V and J are TRBV5-6 and TRBJ2-7; D gene unclear. CDR1 and CDR2 from the germline V gene are SGHDT and YYEEEE. V lost 0 bases and J lost 0, with 4 bases in between. This CDR3 contains 13 residues. CDR3: CASSLVYSYEQYF. The CDR3 DNA follows: TGTGCCAGCAGCTTGGTGTACTCCTACGAGCAGTACTTC.

Only one count was recorded for this clone. The chain is built from TRBV6-5 and TRBJ1-6; D is perhaps TRBD1 (5 bases). Germline loops: CDR1 MNHEY, CDR2 SVGAGI. The CDR3 runs to 16 residues. The V and J ends lost 2 bases and 9 bases respectively, with 17 bases between them. Here the CDR3 reads CASSYLWGSIASPLHF. The CDR3, as DNA: TGTGCCAGCAGTTACCTGTGGGGCAGCATTGCTTCACCCCTCCACTTT.

The CDR3 DNA reads TGTGCCAGCAGCTTCGGACAGTTGAACACTGAAGCTTTCTTT. This gives the protein CASSFGQLNTEAFF. The chain is built from TRBV7-2 and TRBJ1-1; D might be TRBD1 (6 bases). Germline CDR1 reads SGHTA; CDR2 reads FQGNSA. There are 14 residues in the CDR3. V was clipped by 3 bases and J by 0 bases, with 8 bases between them.

V and J are TRBV27 and TRBJ1-6; maybe TRBD1 (5 bases). CDR3 length equals 14 residues. Trimming took 2 bases from V and 10 from J, leaving 12 bases between them. CDR1 is MNHEY, CDR2 SMNVEV, per germline (reference sequence). CDR3 DNA: TGTGCCAGCAGTTTACAAGGGGACTACTCACCCCTCCACTTT. Its protein is CASSLQGDYSPLHF.

This chain connects TRBV28 to TRBJ1-6; TRBD1 is a possible D gene (6 bases). The V end was cut by 5 bases, the J end by 7 bases, with 18 bases between. The CDR3 covers 16 residues. Germline lookup yields CDR1 MDHEN and CDR2 SYDVKM. This chain's CDR3 is CASSRSTGAMNSPLHF. CDR3 sequence (DNA): TGTGCCAGCAGTCGATCGACAGGCGCTATGAATTCACCCCTCCACTTT.

V usage is TRBV14 and J usage is TRBJ1-2, with D uncertain. From germline, CDR1 is SGHDN and CDR2 FVKESK. CDR3 length: 14 residues. Trimming took 3 bases from V and 6 from J, leaving 14 bases between them. In DNA, the CDR3 is TGTGCCAGCAGCCATCCCCCCGGGGTCGATGGCTACACCTTC. It encodes CASSHPPGVDGYTF.

The V call is TRBV15, the J call TRBJ1-2; a weak D match, TRBD1 (6 bases). The ends were cut back, 0 bases at V and 6 bases at J, with 20 bases in the middle. The CDR3 totals 17 residues. Looked up from germline, CDR1 is LNHNV and CDR2 is YYDKDF (reference sequence). This CDR3 is CATSRDPGGQGRNGYTF. Written as DNA, the CDR3 is TGTGCCACCAGCAGAGACCCCGGAGGGCAGGGGAGGAATGGCTACACCTTC.

V usage is TRBV12-3 or TRBV12-4 and J usage is TRBJ1-5; 8 bases align to TRBD1. This CDR3 comprises 13 residues. J lost 5 bases, V lost 6 bases, and 3 bases had no gene match. The CDR3 loop reads CASSGTGDQPQHF. DNA of the CDR3: TGTGCCAGCAGCGGGACAGGAGATCAGCCCCAGCATTTT.

The chain couples TRBV10-1 to TRBJ1-1; TRBD1 agrees at 9 bases. The CDR3 totals 15 residues. J was trimmed by 1 base and V by 5 bases; bases with no gene match: 5. Germline CDR1 is WNHNN and CDR2 is SYGVQD (reference sequence). The CDR3 loop reads CASSRTGAANTEAFF. CDR3 DNA sequence: TGCGCCAGCAGTCGGACAGGGGCGGCGAACACTGAAGCTTTCTTT.

V is TRBV18 and J is TRBJ1-1; D perhaps matches TRBD1 (5 bases). Germline-derived CDR1 and CDR2 are KGHSH and LQKENI. With 6 bases removed from V and 5 bases from J, the gap between germline ends came to 13 bases. The length of the CDR3 is 13 residues. The CDR3 sequence: CASSVQGGTEAFF. CDR3 in DNA: TGTGCCAGCTCGGTCCAGGGAGGGACTGAAGCTTTCTTT.

The chain carries TRBV30 and TRBJ1-3; no reliable D call. From germline, CDR1 is GTSNPN and CDR2 SVGIG (reference sequence). Trimming left V 7 bases short and J 0 bases short, with 13 bases between. The CDR3 totals 14 residues. Here the CDR3 reads CALGGPHSGNTIYF. The CDR3 nucleotides are TGTGCCTTGGGCGGGCCCCACTCTGGAAACACCATATATTTT.

The chain uses TRBV7-9 and TRBJ1-2; D uncertain. CDR3 size: 13 residues. The V gene lost 5 bases and the J gene lost 3 bases, with 10 bases spanning the gap. The germline V gene encodes CDR1 SEHNR and CDR2 FQNEAQ (reference sequence). CDR3 DNA: TGTGCCAGCAGCCCGTCAGGATACTATGGCTACACCTTC. Protein sequence: CASSPSGYYGYTF.

The CDR3 loop is CASSLPGGGGQPQHF. For the CDR3, the DNA is TGTGCCAGCAGTTTACCAGGAGGGGGCGGTCAGCCCCAGCATTTT. The chain joins TRBV28 to TRBJ1-5, with 7 bases that match TRBD1. This CDR3 has 15 residues. CDR1 and CDR2 from the germline V gene are MDHEN and SYDVKM. V lost 2 bases, J lost 6 bases, and 7 bases stayed unmatched.

The chain joins TRBV5-1 to TRBJ1-2; D call uncertain. Trimming pared 2 bases from V and 6 bases from J, leaving 11 bases between. The V gene's germline CDR1 is SGHRS and CDR2 YFSETQ. The length of the CDR3 is 13 residues. CDR3 sequence (DNA): TGCGCCAGCAGCTTTCACCCGGCGGATGGCTACACCTTC. Its protein is CASSFHPADGYTF.

This rearrangement joins TRBV5-1 to TRBJ2-7, with D uncertain. Germline V gene lookup returns CDR1 SGHRS and CDR2 YFSETQ. CDR3 size: 13 residues. V was shortened by 2 bases and J by 0 bases, with 6 bases between the two germline ends. CDR3 residues: CASSFGSSYEQYF. The CDR3 nucleotides read TGCGCCAGCAGCTTCGGTAGCTCCTACGAGCAGTACTTC.

V usage is TRBV7-8 and J usage is TRBJ1-5; D gene uncertain. Germline CDR1 is SGHVS and CDR2 is FQNEAQ. This CDR3 contains 16 residues. With 5 bases removed from V and 6 bases from J, the gap between germline ends came to 20 bases. CDR3 residues: CASSPPESGRTQPQHF. The CDR3 nucleotides read TGTGCCAGCAGCCCCCCGGAATCGGGTCGAACTCAGCCCCAGCATTTT.

The chain combines TRBV6-5 with TRBJ1-3; TRBD1 matches at 9 bases. Germline assignment: CDR1 MNHEY and CDR2 SVGAGI. The CDR3 runs to 14 residues. The V segment lost 8 bases and the J segment 2 bases; nucleotides outside the gene matches: 4. CDR3 sequence reads: CASRDRATGNTIYF. The DNA for the CDR3 is TGTGCCAGCCGGGACAGGGCTACTGGAAACACCATATATTTT.

Of note for this clone: One junction end disagrees with the germline gene, perhaps due to a read error. The chain links TRBV10-3 to TRBJ1-1; the D gene is possibly TRBD1 (5 bases). CDR1 and CDR2 (germline): ENHRY, SYGVKD. CDR3 length: 11 residues. CDR3 sequence: CAISDGTGAFF. The CDR3 region has the DNA TGTGCCATCAGTGACGGGACTGGAGCTTTCTTT.

This chain connects TRBV6-5 to TRBJ1-2; tentatively, D is TRBD1 (5 bases). Per the germline V gene, CDR1 is MNHEY and CDR2 is SVGAGI. The CDR3 extends over 13 amino acids. Trimming stripped 8 bases from V and 0 bases from J, with 10 bases between. The CDR3 spells CASVGGANYGYTF. CDR3 coding DNA: TGTGCCAGCGTCGGGGGAGCTAACTATGGCTACACCTTC.